This TCR beta chain was profiled in a study of T cells in Graves' hyperthyroidism and ophthalmopathy. Study-wide background: At initial diagnosis, before any treatment had begun, peripheral blood was obtained.

Template material for amplifying TCR beta CDR3 regions consisted of RNA transcripts. HTBI primers drove first-round RT-PCR of the TCR CDR3. TCRdb reprocessed the multiplex PCR reads via MiXCR and lists one record per CDR3 protein. The sample contains about 250,000 distinct CDR3 sequences, around 25% of which appear only once. Study findings and constraints: Ophthalmopathy onset followed model prediction by a median about 6.9 months.

Trimming removed 5 bases at V and 5 bases at J, with 16 bases between. This CDR3 is built from 16 residues. The V gene's germline CDR1 is SGHAT and CDR2 FQNNGV. Enrolled ophthalmopathy patients presented with a Clinical Activity Score of at least 3, a NOSPECS grade of at least 4, and disease duration under 3 months. Fresh 10 ml peripheral blood yielded PBMCs. A note on this clonotype: Its specificity is unknown.

This TCR derives from a woman in her thirties or forties with Graves' ophthalmopathy. The specimen was blood. The rearrangement uses TRBV11-2 and TRBJ1-6, with TRBD1 as a possible D gene (6 bases). The CDR3 spells CASSTGFGQNNSPLHF. CDR3 DNA sequence: TGTGCCAGCAGCACTGGTTTTGGACAGAATAATTCACCCCTCCACTTT.